The following is a TCR beta chain sequence with its context. Which antigen it targets is not known. No quality values exist for individual bases; no much larger clone is one base distant. Per the germline V gene, SGHRS is the CDR1 and YFSETQ is the CDR2. V lost 0 bases and J lost 3 bases; the stretch between them is 12 bases long. Spanning cysteine to phenylalanine, the CDR3 consists of 16 amino acids. Just the 48-base CDR3 DNA is kept, in frame starting at base 1. Receptor libraries were prepared by the immunoSEQ multiplex PCR assay. As stored in TCRdb, this immuneACCESS dataset retains in-frame rearrangements with V and J assigned. A fraction of the clones does not appear; measured against another copy, unresolved V genes explain less than half of the discrepancy, and the remainder lacks a known reason. The sample records roughly 61,000 clones, approximately 93% of which are singletons. Clones ranked in the top ten supply approximately 1.8% of the sample.

This entry belongs to a study of T cell changes during pregnancy in multiple sclerosis (dated by TCRdb to between 2018 and 2021). About the study as a whole: Changes in the T cell repertoire over the course of pregnancy were examined in this study in women with multiple sclerosis.

This TCR was recovered from a female donor with multiple sclerosis, enrolled in a pregnancy study. The sequence is built from TRBV5-1 and TRBJ2-2; a tentative D call is TRBD1 (6 bases match). The material sequenced was peripheral blood, taken after pregnancy. This receptor has the CDR3 CASSLVGRGDTGELFF. The sequence in DNA is TGCGCCAGCAGCTTGGTGGGCAGGGGTGACACCGGGGAGCTGTTTTTT.